The subject of this entry is one T cell receptor beta chain. Its target is not known. The data are from a study of identifying expanded T cells in peripheral blood. No infections or other immune events were documented during collection. The data were produced by immunoSEQ multiplex PCR, yet TCRdb's version contains in-frame clones alone and is incomplete. The sample yields around 94,000 clones, 80% to 90% seen once. Study-wide findings and caveats: Approximately 2-week clone count variance significantly increased as total template count grew. Roughly 1.2 clones differed between technical replicates, versus around 15 and 19 over time.

This CDR3 is 11 amino acids long. V was trimmed by 6 bases and J by 4 bases, leaving 6 bases between them. Germline V gene data show CDR1 as SGHTA and CDR2 as FQGNSA. This TCR derives from a person aged 18-70 years in good health. The rearrangement uses TRBV7-2 and TRBJ1-2, with D perhaps matching TRBD1 (5 bases). The specimen sequenced was blood. CDR3 in amino acids: CASRTVYGYTF. The CDR3 nucleotides read TGTGCCAGCAGGACAGTCTATGGCTACACCTTC.